This T cell receptor beta chain was documented in a study of cytomegalovirus exposure and HLA in healthy donors. Trimming at V came to 6 bases and at J to 3 bases, leaving 6 bases not matched to a gene. This CDR3 region has 15 residues. CDR1 and CDR2 from the germline V gene are MNHNS and SASEGT. The protocol was immunoSEQ multiplex PCR, while the TCRdb copy is restricted to in-frame clones and leaves out a portion. The sample lists over 200,000 clones, roughly 87% occurring once. This clonotype was obtained from a woman aged 18-29 years in good health and CMV-seropositive. The sequenced sample consisted of PBMCs. This sequence joins TRBV6-1 and TRBJ2-7; 12 nucleotides align to TRBD2. Here the CDR3 DNA reads TGTGCCAGCAGCCCGGGACTAGCGGGTTACTACGAGCAGTACTTC. Translated, it gives CASSPGLAGYYEQYF.